The 19 T cell receptor beta chains given below trace back to one sample, sequenced in a study of human T cells and chemical hapten exposure. Time point defined: pre-sensitization, week 0. Treatment reported: therapeutic diphenylcyclopropenone sensitization with weekly scalp DPC. TCRdb redid the calling of the RACE reads with MiXCR, one entry per CDR3 protein. The sample shows under 110,000 distinct CDR3 sequences, less than 15% of them seen only once. The specimen was whole blood, collected in connection with sensitization to the hapten diphenylcyclopropenone (DPC). The receptor set was obtained from a woman between 50 and 59 years old with alopecia areata. Some clones in this sample may be carry-over from other donors' samples.

This clonotype was observed a few times. This sequence joins TRBV6-5 and TRBJ2-7; TRBD1 might be the D (8 bases). Trimming shortened V by 2 bases and J by 2 bases, and 16 bases separated the two germline ends. The CDR3 length is 16 residues. CDR1 is MNHEY, CDR2 SVGAGI, per germline. CDR3 nucleotide sequence: TGTGCCAGCAGTTACACGTGGACAGGGACTACCTACGAGCAGTACTTC. Translation gives CASSYTWTGTTYEQYF.

The chain has TRBV4-2 and TRBJ2-3; 8 bases are a match to TRBD2. J gave up 2 bases and V 0 bases, and 10 bases lay outside the gene matches. The V gene's germline CDR1 is LGHNA and CDR2 YNFKEQ. CDR3 length: 18 residues. The CDR3 loop is CASSQESPAGAYTDTQYF. The CDR3 DNA reads as TGTGCCAGCAGCCAAGAATCCCCAGCGGGGGCCTACACAGATACGCAGTATTTT.

This clonotype was seen more than once but under ten times. The chain recombines TRBV6-5 with TRBJ2-2; D is ambiguous. V shed 6 bases and J shed 5 bases, with 13 bases lying between them. Germline V CDR1 and CDR2: MNHEY, SVGAGI. The CDR3 is 14 residues long. The CDR3: CASSPGRVTGELFF. The DNA of the CDR3 is TGTGCCAGCAGCCCAGGACGGGTGACCGGGGAGCTGTTTTTT.

This clonotype came up a few times. The chain employs TRBV18 and TRBJ1-4; TRBD1 is a possible D gene (5 bases). V lost 2 bases to trimming and J lost 5 bases, with 9 bases between them. This CDR3 region has 14 residues. From germline, CDR1 is KGHSH and CDR2 LQKENI. In DNA, the CDR3 is TGTGCCAGCTCACCAGGGGGACCCAATGAAAAACTGTTTTTT. Protein: CASSPGGPNEKLFF.

The V gene is TRBV3-1, the J gene TRBJ2-5; the match to TRBD2 covers 9 bases. V was pared by 7 bases and J by 4 bases, with 7 bases of the junction left unmatched. The germline V gene has CDR1 LGHDT and CDR2 YNNKEL (reference sequence). The CDR3 is 14 amino acids. This CDR3 reads CASMVAGGSETQYF. The CDR3, as DNA: TGTGCCAGCATGGTCGCGGGAGGGTCAGAGACCCAGTACTTC.

This chain uses TRBV3-1 with TRBJ2-7; a weak D match, TRBD2 (6 bases). CDR1 is LGHDT and CDR2 is YNNKEL in the germline V gene (reference sequence). This CDR3 has 14 amino acids. V lost 4 bases and J lost 7, with 17 bases in between. The CDR3: CASSRSSGRPEQYF. The CDR3 nucleotides read TGTGCCAGCAGCCGCTCATCCGGGAGACCTGAGCAGTACTTC.

The sample holds a few counts of this clonotype. The rearrangement joins TRBV15 to TRBJ1-2, with D possibly TRBD1 on 5 matching bases. This CDR3 region has 13 residues. CDR1 and CDR2 from the germline V gene are LNHNV and YYDKDF (reference sequence). The V gene lost 6 bases and the J gene lost 3 bases, with 11 bases spanning the gap. CDR3 sequence: CATRKQVDYGYTF. DNA for the CDR3: TGTGCCACCAGGAAACAGGTTGACTATGGCTACACCTTC.

This clonotype appeared a few times. This chain connects TRBV5-4 to TRBJ2-5; 13 bases agree with TRBD2. The CDR3 has 18 amino acids. Looked up from germline, CDR1 is SGHNT and CDR2 is YYREEE (reference sequence). Losses at the gene ends were 5 bases for V and 5 bases for J; bases not matched to a gene: 15. The CDR3 sequence: CASSPGTSGISEGETQYF. The CDR3 nucleotides read TGTGCCAGCAGTCCCGGGACTAGCGGGATATCGGAAGGCGAGACCCAGTACTTC.

The rearrangement links TRBV12-3 or TRBV12-4 to TRBJ2-2, with D perhaps TRBD1 (6 bases). The CDR3 has 16 amino acids. V lost 5 bases, J lost 3 bases, and 16 bases lay in between. DNA of the CDR3: TGTGCCAGCAGTCTAGGGTGGGGGCCGGACACCGGGGAGCTGTTTTTT. Protein product: CASSLGWGPDTGELFF.

There are a few counts of this clonotype. The V and J genes are TRBV7-6 and TRBJ2-5, with 10 bases aligning to TRBD2. Trimming at V came to 0 bases and at J to 2 bases, leaving 12 bases not matched to a gene. CDR3 length: 19 amino acids. Germline values: CDR1 SGHVS, CDR2 FNYEAQ. The CDR3 sequence: CASSLARNLAGVRQETQYF. CDR3 coding DNA: TGTGCCAGCAGCTTAGCGAGGAACCTAGCGGGAGTCAGGCAAGAGACCCAGTACTTC.

The chain combines TRBV3-1 with TRBJ2-1, with D perhaps matching TRBD1 (5 bases). The V gene lost 1 base and the J gene lost 7 bases, with 11 bases spanning the gap. Germline assignment: CDR1 LGHDT and CDR2 YNNKEL (reference sequence). CDR3 size: 14 residues. The CDR3 nucleotides are TGTGCCAGCAGCCAAGCCTCTAGGGGTAATGAGCAGTTCTTC. It encodes CASSQASRGNEQFF.

CDR3 nucleotide sequence: TGTGCCAGCAGCCGAAGAAATCAGAACACTGAAGCTTTCTTT. Translation: CASSRRNQNTEAFF. The chain combines TRBV3-1 with TRBJ1-1, with D unclear. Germline V gene sequence: CDR1 LGHDT, CDR2 YNNKEL (reference sequence). This CDR3 contains 14 residues. Between the trimmed V and J ends, which lost 4 bases and 1 base, there was a span of 10 bases.

The gene calls are TRBV18 and TRBJ2-6; 10 bases map to TRBD1. Germline CDR1 and CDR2: KGHSH and LQKENI. This CDR3 contains 17 residues. The V gene end was trimmed by 3 bases and the J gene end by 2 bases; junction bases not matched to a gene: 4. The CDR3 sequence is CASSPRQGATGANVLTF. The CDR3 DNA reads as TGTGCCAGCTCACCCCGACAGGGGGCAACTGGGGCCAACGTCCTGACTTTC.

The rearrangement joins TRBV7-9 to TRBJ1-1; 7 positions match TRBD1. V dropped 5 bases and J dropped 7; count of bases not matched to a gene: 10. Germline lookup yields CDR1 SEHNR and CDR2 FQNEAQ (reference sequence). The CDR3 is made up of 14 amino acids. In nucleotides, the CDR3 is TGTGCCAGCAGCCCACAGGGGCAGGGCGGTGAAGCTTTCTTT. Translating gives CASSPQGQGGEAFF. The variable domain in full, completed from reference TRBV7-9 and TRBJ1-1, reads DTGVSQNPRHKITKRGQNVTFRCDPISEHNRLYWYRQTLGQGPEFLTYFQNEAQLEKSRLLSDRFSAERPKGSFSTLEIQRTEQGDSAMYLCASSPQGQGGEAFFGQGTRLTVV.

This clonotype was seen only a few times. The chain carries TRBV4-3 and TRBJ1-2; maybe TRBD1 (5 bases). V lost 0 bases to trimming and J lost 1 base, with 15 bases between them. This CDR3 region has 17 residues. CDR1 and CDR2 (germline): LGHNA, YSLEER. The CDR3 is CASSQDGAGQGNYGYTF. In nucleotides, the CDR3 is TGCGCCAGCAGCCAAGATGGGGCGGGTCAGGGTAACTATGGCTACACCTTC.

At least ten counts were recorded for this clonotype. The rearrangement uses TRBV10-1 and TRBJ2-5, with 9 bases identical to TRBD1. The germline gives CDR1 WNHNN, CDR2 SYGVQD (reference sequence). This CDR3 region has 15 residues. With V trimmed by 4 bases and J by 3 bases, 6 bases remained unmatched. DNA for the CDR3: TGCGCCAGCAGTGGAGAAGGGACAGGGAAAGAGACCCAGTACTTC. Residues: CASSGEGTGKETQYF.

This clonotype was recorded a few times. J is TRBJ1-2 and V is TRBV20-1; D may be TRBD1 (5 bases). Trimming pared 3 bases from V and 5 bases from J, leaving 19 bases between. The germline V gene has CDR1 DFQATT and CDR2 SNEGSKA (reference sequence). The CDR3 totals 15 residues. The CDR3 here is CSARRVGGLVYGYTF. CDR3 nucleotides: TGCAGTGCTAGGAGGGTCGGGGGTCTTGTATATGGCTACACCTTC.

The V call is TRBV3-1, the J call TRBJ1-6; D gene ambiguous. The CDR3 is made up of 19 amino acids. Trimming cost V 4 bases and J 4 bases, with 23 bases left between them. Per the germline V gene, CDR1 is LGHDT and CDR2 is YNNKEL (reference sequence). The CDR3 sequence: CASSPPPGGSEFYNSPLHF. In DNA form, the CDR3 reads TGTGCCAGCAGCCCCCCCCCGGGAGGCTCCGAATTTTATAATTCACCCCTCCACTTT.

The chain couples TRBV7-2 to TRBJ1-4, with TRBD1 matching 7 bases. Germline trimming cut 5 bases from V and 6 bases from J; bases unmatched to any gene: 9. CDR1 and CDR2 from the germline V gene are SGHTA and FQGNSA. The CDR3 runs 15 residues. The CDR3 is CASSPRQGGDEKLFF. CDR3 coding DNA: TGTGCCAGCAGCCCCCGCCAGGGGGGGGATGAAAAACTGTTTTTT. The full variable domain, completed using reference TRBV7-2 and TRBJ1-4, is GAGVSQSPSNKVTEKGKDVELRCDPISGHTALYWYRQSLGQGLEFLIYFQGNSAPDKSGLPSDRFSAERTGGSVSTLTIQRTQQEDSAVYLCASSPRQGGDEKLFFGSGTQLSVL.